This T cell receptor beta chain emerged from a study of CD8+ T cells in alopecia areata. Whole-study findings and limits: Patients shared TCRs less clearly than mice did, possibly owing to HLA.

The V gene lost 1 base and the J gene lost 4 bases, with 5 bases spanning the gap. In germline, CDR1 is SEHNR, CDR2 FQNEAQ (reference sequence). This CDR3 is built from 14 residues. A word on this clone: Its antigen is unknown. At the DNA level, this CDR3 is encoded by other sequences in the same sample as well.

Following extraction, RNA underwent reverse transcription to cDNA, which served as the sequencing template. TCRdb keeps only in-frame clones here, not all; method: immunoSEQ multiplex PCR. The sample lists fewer than 250,000 clones; around 43% were seen once. The treatment is: oral pan-JAK inhibitor, 5-10 mg twice daily. The chain couples TRBV7-9 to TRBJ2-6, with unresolved D. This TCR derives from a human donor with alopecia areata. Sequencing used CD4+ T cells sorted from blood, obtained at roughly week 38, from a patient treated with tofacitinib. CDR3 amino acids: CASSLGAGANVLTF. CDR3 in DNA: TGTGCCAGCAGCTTAGGGGCAGGGGCCAACGTCCTGACTTTC. The full variable domain, rest sourced from reference TRBV7-9 and TRBJ2-6, is DTGVSQNPRHKITKRGQNVTFRCDPISEHNRLYWYRQTLGQGPEFLTYFQNEAQLEKSRLLSDRFSAERPKGSFSTLEIQRTEQGDSAMYLCASSLGAGANVLTFGAGSRLTVL.